The source of this TCR beta chain is a study of human T cells and chemical hapten exposure. This clonotype was observed a handful of times. Its antigen is not known. Time point described: patch test 3, about 24 weeks after DPC sensitization. This sample's treatment: therapeutic diphenylcyclopropenone sensitization with weekly scalp DPC. RNA extraction used unfractionated whole blood as the source of total RNA. Germline V lookup: CDR1 SGHRS, CDR2 YFSETQ. V shed 4 bases and J 2 bases; nucleotides not matched to a gene: 3. The CDR3 contains 14 residues. The library put unique molecular identifiers onto individual cDNA molecules. In the original analysis: Samples held a median of around 100,000 TCRs, range about 20,000–690,600. TCRdb redid the calling of the RACE reads with MiXCR, one entry per CDR3 protein. TCRdb, rather than the study authors, made the V and J calls. This sample has roughly 90,000 distinct CDR3 sequences, with under 13% found just once.

Study-wide results and caveats: The immune response of these alopecia patients might not match healthy individuals'.

The specimen comprised whole blood, sampled in connection with sensitization to the hapten diphenylcyclopropenone (DPC). The TCR was taken from a woman aged 30 to 39 with alopecia areata. Some clones in this sample may be carry-over from other donors' samples. V usage is TRBV5-1 and J usage is TRBJ1-5, with 7 bases lining up with TRBD1. The CDR3 nucleotides read TGCGCCAGCAGCGCCCAGGGGGGCAATCAGCCCCAGCATTTT. It codes for CASSAQGGNQPQHF.